This T cell receptor beta chain was documented in a study of OX40 agonist ivuxolimab in advanced cancers. TCRdb's copy holds only in-frame clones and misses some; the assay was immunoSEQ multiplex PCR. The sample lists 35,000 to 45,000 clones, about 86% seen once, with around a fifth in the top ten. CDR3 length: 16 amino acids. Germline V gene data show CDR1 as SGHVS and CDR2 as FQNEAQ. Trimming cost V 3 bases and J 2 bases, with 17 bases left between them. The source is an adult with an advanced solid tumor such as melanoma, head and neck, liver or kidney cancer. The V and J genes are TRBV7-8 and TRBJ2-7, with unresolved D. The sample was CD4+ or CD8+ T cells sorted from blood, taken in a trial of the OX40 agonist ivuxolimab. CDR3 region: CASSFRQDREAYEQYF. The CDR3 DNA reads TGTGCCAGCAGCTTTCGCCAGGACCGAGAAGCCTACGAGCAGTACTTC. The full variable domain, its missing parts supplied by reference TRBV7-8 and TRBJ2-7, is GAGVSQSPRYKVAKRGQDVALRCDPISGHVSLFWYQQALGQGPEFLTYFQNEAQLDKSGLPSDRFFAERPEGSVSTLKIQRTQQEDSAVYLCASSFRQDREAYEQYFGPGTRLTVT.